The 25 T cell receptor beta chains in this list originate from one sample, sequenced in a study of shared clonotypes between healthy human individuals. Assay used: immunoSEQ multiplex PCR; TCRdb lists only in-frame clones, some missing. Here the sample spans some 2 million clones, roughly 94% being singletons. Sequences were obtained from naive CD4+ T cells sorted from blood. Subset indicated: CD45RA+ positively selected. The receptors stem from a man between 18 and 29 years old in good health.

The V call is TRBV6-5, the J call TRBJ1-3, with a possible D match to TRBD1 (5 bases). Per germline, CDR1 MNHEY and CDR2 SVGAGI. The CDR3 is 15 amino acids. Between the trimmed V and J ends, which lost 6 bases and 0 bases, there was a span of 12 bases. The CDR3 is CASRTMDNSGNTIYF. The DNA for the CDR3 is TGTGCCAGCAGGACAATGGACAACTCTGGAAACACCATATATTTT.

V is TRBV5-6 and J is TRBJ2-3; D call uncertain. The CDR3 consists of 14 residues. Germline CDR1 SGHDT, CDR2 YYEEEE. The V end was cut by 0 bases, the J end by 5 bases, with 10 bases between. For the CDR3, the DNA is TGTGCCAGCAGCTTGGGCACAAAGGGAGATACGCAGTATTTT. Translating it yields CASSLGTKGDTQYF. Variable domain in full (rest from reference TRBV5-6 and TRBJ2-3): DAGVTQSPTHLIKTRGQQVTLRCSPKSGHDTVSWYQQALGQGPQFIFQYYEEEERQRGNFPDRFSGHQFPNYSSELNVNALLLGDSALYLCASSLGTKGDTQYFGPGTRLTVL.

The rearrangement links TRBV6-6 to TRBJ1-2, with 9 bases identical to TRBD1. The CDR3 extends over 13 amino acids. V gave up 5 bases and J gave up 8 bases; unmatched junction bases: 6. Germline lookup yields CDR1 MNHNY and CDR2 SVGAGI (reference sequence). Here the CDR3 DNA reads TGTGCCAGCAGTACGCAGACAGGGGGAGGCTACACCTTC. Translation gives CASSTQTGGGYTF.

The chain employs TRBV25-1 and TRBJ2-1; 11 nucleotides agree with TRBD2. Looked up from germline, CDR1 is MGHDK and CDR2 is SYGVNS. The junction had 2 bases not matched to a gene; V was cut back by 2 bases and J by 5 bases. The CDR3 length is 15 residues. CDR3 protein: CASSERLAGNNEQFF. The CDR3 DNA follows: TGTGCCAGCAGTGAACGACTAGCGGGGAACAATGAGCAGTTCTTC.

J is TRBJ2-5 and V is TRBV29-1, with D perhaps matching TRBD2 (5 bases). V lost 3 bases, J lost 5 bases, and 19 bases lay in between. This CDR3 has 15 residues. The germline gives CDR1 SQVTM, CDR2 ANQGSEA. CDR3 protein: CSVERLWGVQETQYF. The CDR3, as DNA: TGCAGCGTTGAGCGTCTGTGGGGAGTCCAGGAGACCCAGTACTTC.

The chain links TRBV6-5 to TRBJ2-7; D may correspond to TRBD1 or TRBD2 (5 bases each). V was pared by 5 bases and J by 4 bases, with 15 bases between. The CDR3 contains 14 residues. CDR1 and CDR2 (germline): MNHEY, SVGAGI. CDR3 bases: TGTGCCAGCAGTGCGCCGGGACGGACGTACGAGCAGTACTTC. Translating it yields CASSAPGRTYEQYF.

About this clone itself: Given a much more abundant clone one base away, this may be a read error. J is TRBJ1-4 and V is TRBV4-1, with a weak D call TRBD1 (5 bases). Germline loops: CDR1 MGHRA, CDR2 YSYEKL. This CDR3 has 15 amino acids. Trimming took 5 bases from V and 5 from J, leaving 15 bases between them. CDR3 amino acids: CASSSIGAGNEKLFF. The CDR3 coding sequence is TGCGCCAGCAGCTCCATAGGGGCAGGCAATGAAAAACTGTTTTTT.

The V and J genes are TRBV6-5 and TRBJ2-7, with a possible D match to TRBD1 (6 bases). This CDR3 is 12 amino acids long. V lost 5 bases to trimming and J lost 6 bases, with 11 bases between them. Per the germline V gene, CDR1 is MNHEY and CDR2 is SVGAGI. CDR3 sequence: CASSRDTSEQYF. The CDR3 region has the DNA TGTGCCAGCAGTCGGGACACTTCCGAGCAGTACTTC.

The chain uses TRBV25-1 and TRBJ2-2; D is ambiguous. This CDR3 comprises 14 residues. In germline, CDR1 is MGHDK, CDR2 SYGVNS. Trimming took off 5 bases at V and 4 bases at J, with 11 bases between the two ends. The CDR3 DNA reads TGTGCCAGCAGTTACCGGGCCGGCACCGGGGAGCTGTTTTTT. It yields the protein CASSYRAGTGELFF. The variable domain in full, completed from reference TRBV25-1 and TRBJ2-2, reads EADIYQTPRYLVIGTGKKITLECSQTMGHDKMYWYQQDPGMELHLIHYSYGVNSTEKGDLSSESTVSRIRTEHFPLTLESARPSHTSQYLCASSYRAGTGELFFGEGSRLTVL.

The J gene is TRBJ1-4, the V gene TRBV6-5; TRBD1 matches at 8 bases. CDR1 MNHEY and CDR2 SVGAGI come from the germline V gene. Losses at the gene ends were 6 bases for V and 4 bases for J; bases not matched to a gene: 7. CDR3 size: 15 residues. The CDR3 bases are TGTGCCAGCAGCAAGGGACAGGTTCTTAATGAAAAACTGTTTTTT. Protein: CASSKGQVLNEKLFF.

V is TRBV30 and J is TRBJ2-7; 7 bases are a match to TRBD1. Germline V gives CDR1 GTSNPN, CDR2 SVGIG (reference sequence). Trimming cost V 6 bases and J 1 base; bases outside gene matches: 6. CDR3 size: 13 residues. This chain's CDR3 is CACRQGASYEQYF. In DNA, the CDR3 is TGTGCCTGCCGACAGGGAGCGTCCTACGAGCAGTACTTC.

The chain uses TRBV2 and TRBJ2-3; the D gene is possibly TRBD1 (5 bases). The CDR3 consists of 15 residues. CDR1 SNHLY and CDR2 FYNNEI come from the germline V gene. Trimming removed 8 bases at V and 5 bases at J, with 20 bases between. CDR3 protein: CASLAQGMLGDTQYF. The CDR3 DNA is TGTGCCAGCCTGGCCCAGGGCATGTTAGGAGATACGCAGTATTTT. Together with reference TRBV2 and TRBJ2-3, the CDR3 gives the full variable domain: EPEVTQTPSHQVTQMGQEVILRCVPISNHLYFYWYRQILGQKVEFLVSFYNNEISEKSEIFDDQFSVERPDGSNFTLKIRSTKLEDSAMYFCASLAQGMLGDTQYFGPGTRLTVL.

The chain couples TRBV9 to TRBJ2-5; D is perhaps TRBD1 (6 bases). Trimming removed 4 bases at V and 1 base at J, with 14 bases between. This CDR3 is built from 15 residues. The germline gives CDR1 SGDLS, CDR2 YYNGEE. The CDR3 spells CASSTGDTFQETQYF. CDR3 nucleotides: TGTGCCAGCAGCACCGGGGACACCTTCCAAGAGACCCAGTACTTC.

This chain connects TRBV27 to TRBJ2-1; a possible D gene is TRBD2 (6 bases). Per germline, CDR1 MNHEY and CDR2 SMNVEV (reference sequence). V was cut by 6 bases and J by 3 bases, with 12 bases left in between. This CDR3 is built from 14 residues. CDR3 loop: CASSPGLHYNEQFF. CDR3 bases: TGTGCCAGCAGCCCGGGACTCCACTACAATGAGCAGTTCTTC.

The V call is TRBV7-8, the J call TRBJ2-7; the match to TRBD1 covers 9 bases. This CDR3 has 16 amino acids. Germline assignment: CDR1 SGHVS and CDR2 FQNEAQ. Unmatched junction bases numbered 9, after V lost 3 bases and J lost 3 bases. CDR3 bases: TGTGCCAGCAGCTTTTTGCCGGGACAGGGACTCTACGAGCAGTACTTC. This codes for CASSFLPGQGLYEQYF.

The sample holds a few counts of this clone. The chain uses TRBV14 and TRBJ1-5; D might be TRBD1 (5 bases). Trimming took off 3 bases at V and 5 bases at J, with 8 bases between the two ends. CDR1 is SGHDN and CDR2 is FVKESK in the germline V gene. The length of the CDR3 is 13 residues. CDR3 region: CASSQGLDQPQHF. In nucleotides, the CDR3 is TGTGCCAGCAGCCAGGGACTTGATCAGCCCCAGCATTTT.

This clone was recorded many times. The CDR3 sequence is CATPGQGGNTIYF. CDR3 coding DNA: TGTGCCACTCCGGGGCAGGGTGGAAACACCATATATTTT. The V gene is TRBV10-3, the J gene TRBJ1-3, with D possibly being TRBD1 (5 bases). V was cut by 10 bases and J by 3 bases, with 13 bases left in between. There are 13 residues in the CDR3. Per germline, CDR1 ENHRY and CDR2 SYGVKD.

The chain is built from TRBV30 and TRBJ2-2; no firm D call. This CDR3 region has 14 residues. V lost 0 bases and J lost 4, with 9 bases in between. Germline-derived CDR1 and CDR2 are GTSNPN and SVGIG (reference sequence). This chain's CDR3 is CAWSVVRATGELFF. The CDR3 coding sequence is TGTGCCTGGAGTGTAGTCCGGGCCACCGGGGAGCTGTTTTTT.

The chain recombines TRBV9 with TRBJ1-1, with D perhaps TRBD1 (5 bases). CDR1 is SGDLS, CDR2 YYNGEE, per germline. V was trimmed by 4 bases and J by 1 base, leaving 14 bases between them. The CDR3 runs 15 residues. The CDR3 loop is CASSPQGRQNTEAFF. The CDR3 region has the DNA TGTGCCAGCAGCCCTCAGGGCAGGCAGAACACTGAAGCTTTCTTT.

The chain joins TRBV7-2 to TRBJ2-7, with D unclear. The V end lost 1 base, the J end lost 1 base, and 11 bases lay between the germline ends. CDR1 and CDR2 from the germline V gene are SGHTA and FQGNSA. CDR3 length equals 15 residues. The CDR3 DNA follows: TGTGCCAGCAGCTTAGTTGGCCTCCCTTCCTACGAGCAGTACTTC. Protein product: CASSLVGLPSYEQYF.

The genes are TRBV5-1 and TRBJ1-3, with D uncertain. CDR1 is SGHRS and CDR2 is YFSETQ in the germline V gene. V lost 0 bases and J 6 bases, leaving 10 bases between the germline ends. This CDR3 has 14 amino acids. This chain's CDR3 is CASSLAGGSNTIYF. As DNA, the CDR3 is TGCGCCAGCAGCTTGGCCGGAGGTTCAAACACCATATATTTT.

The rearrangement links TRBV28 to TRBJ2-5, with 7 positions matching TRBD2. Germline V gene data show CDR1 as MDHEN and CDR2 as SYDVKM. CDR3 length: 14 amino acids. V lost 6 bases and J lost 2; bases outside the gene matches: 6. In DNA form, the CDR3 reads TGTGCCAGCAGCTCTGGGGGGGTACAAGAGACCCAGTACTTC. It specifies CASSSGGVQETQYF.

V and J are TRBV27 and TRBJ1-1; no definite D call. CDR1 and CDR2 from the germline V gene are MNHEY and SMNVEV (reference sequence). This CDR3 spans 15 amino acids. V lost 6 bases, J lost 6 bases, and 20 bases lay in between. CDR3 coding DNA: TGTGCCAGCAGCACTCGGGCCAGCTCAGGCGCTGAAGCTTTCTTT. This sequence encodes CASSTRASSGAEAFF.

The V and J genes are TRBV28 and TRBJ1-2; 8 positions agree with TRBD1. The V and J ends lost 6 bases and 3 bases, in that order; junction bases with no gene match: 3. The CDR3 sequence is 13 residues long. In germline, CDR1 is MDHEN, CDR2 SYDVKM. CDR3 loop: CASRTQGDYGYTF. The CDR3 coding sequence is TGTGCCAGCAGGACACAGGGGGACTATGGCTACACCTTC.

V is TRBV29-1 and J is TRBJ1-2, with D possibly being TRBD1 (5 bases). Germline V gene data show CDR1 as SQVTM and CDR2 as ANQGSEA. V lost 0 bases and J 8 bases, leaving 16 bases between the germline ends. The CDR3 is made up of 14 amino acids. The CDR3 DNA is TGCAGCGTTGAAGATCAAGAAGGGGCATCGGGCTACACCTTC. This gives the protein CSVEDQEGASGYTF.